Here is one T cell receptor (beta chain) with its context. Its antigen is not identified. CDR3 length equals 14 residues. The ends were cut back, 0 bases at V and 0 bases at J, with 6 bases in the middle. CDR1 and CDR2 (germline): SGHDT, YYEEEE. This sample was included in a study of OX40 agonist ivuxolimab in advanced cancers. At the level of the study: At approximately 83% male, the cohort had a mean age of 60 years, ranging from about 20 to 90. One patient with hepatocellular carcinoma and two with cutaneous melanoma, three in all, had partial responses. General study findings and limits: Antigen specificity remained undetermined for the expanded peripheral T cells. Dose levels from 0.1 to 3.0 mg/kg saw CD4+ and CD8+ blood T cells expand clonally by week 6.

Clones were read by immunoSEQ multiplex PCR, and TCRdb kept only the in-frame ones, dropping some. The sample has tens of thousands of clones; 83% are singletons. The origin of this receptor is an adult with an advanced solid tumor such as melanoma, head and neck, liver or kidney cancer. The V call is TRBV5-6, the J call TRBJ1-2; D is undetermined. The source was CD4+ or CD8+ T cells sorted from blood, collected in a trial of the OX40 agonist ivuxolimab. CDR3 sequence reads: CASSLGQANYGYTF. CDR3 sequence (DNA): TGTGCCAGCAGCTTGGGGCAAGCTAACTATGGCTACACCTTC.